The entry below describes one T cell receptor beta chain. The sample originates from a study of blood T cell repertoires in COVID-19. Generated by immunoSEQ multiplex PCR, the TCRdb table keeps only in-frame clones and is missing some. The data hold over 20,000 clones, with about 91% observed a single time. The V gene lost 3 bases and the J gene lost 0 bases, with 10 bases spanning the gap. Germline CDR1 is SGHDT and CDR2 is YYEEEE. CDR3 length: 15 amino acids. Sequenced input: peripheral blood. The TCR comes from a woman aged 70 to 79 with active COVID-19. The rearrangement uses TRBV5-6 and TRBJ2-1; unclear D gene. This chain's CDR3 is CASSSGTRSYNEQFF. The CDR3 coding sequence is TGTGCCAGCAGCTCCGGTACCCGCTCCTACAATGAGCAGTTCTTC.